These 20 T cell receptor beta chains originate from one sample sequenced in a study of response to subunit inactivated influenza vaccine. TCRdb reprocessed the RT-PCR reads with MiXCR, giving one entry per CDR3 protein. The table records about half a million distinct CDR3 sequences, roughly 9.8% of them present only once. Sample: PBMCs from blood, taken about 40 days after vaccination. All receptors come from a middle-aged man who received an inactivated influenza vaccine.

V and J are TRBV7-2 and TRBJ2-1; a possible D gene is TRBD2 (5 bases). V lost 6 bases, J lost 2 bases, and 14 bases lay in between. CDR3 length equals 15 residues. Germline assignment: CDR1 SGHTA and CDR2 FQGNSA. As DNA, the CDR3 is TGTGCCAGCAGTCTCAACGGGATACCCTACAATGAGCAGTTCTTC. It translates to CASSLNGIPYNEQFF.

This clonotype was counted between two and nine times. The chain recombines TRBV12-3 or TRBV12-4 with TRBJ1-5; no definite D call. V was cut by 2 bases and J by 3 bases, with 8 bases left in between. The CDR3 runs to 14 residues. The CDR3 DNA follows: TGTGCCAGCAGTTTATCTGAAGTCAATCAGCCCCAGCATTTT. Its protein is CASSLSEVNQPQHF.

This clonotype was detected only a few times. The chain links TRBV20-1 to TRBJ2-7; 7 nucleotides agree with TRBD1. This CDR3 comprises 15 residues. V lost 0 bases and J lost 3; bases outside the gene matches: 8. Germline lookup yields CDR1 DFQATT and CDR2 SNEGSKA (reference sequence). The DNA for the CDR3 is TGCAGTGCTAGAGATCATGTGGGGACAGTCTACGAGCAGTACTTC. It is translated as CSARDHVGTVYEQYF.

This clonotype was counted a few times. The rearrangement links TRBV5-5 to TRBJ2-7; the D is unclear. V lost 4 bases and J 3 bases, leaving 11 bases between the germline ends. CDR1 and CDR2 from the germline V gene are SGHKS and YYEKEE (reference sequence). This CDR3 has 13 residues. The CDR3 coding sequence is TGTGCCAGCAGCAAGGACGGACGCTACGAGCAGTACTTC. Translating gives CASSKDGRYEQYF.

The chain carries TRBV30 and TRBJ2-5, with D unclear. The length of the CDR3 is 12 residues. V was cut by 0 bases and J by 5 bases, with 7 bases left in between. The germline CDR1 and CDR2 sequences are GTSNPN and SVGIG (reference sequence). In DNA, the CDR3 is TGTGCCTGGAGTGTACTAAGGGAGACCCAGTACTTC. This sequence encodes CAWSVLRETQYF.

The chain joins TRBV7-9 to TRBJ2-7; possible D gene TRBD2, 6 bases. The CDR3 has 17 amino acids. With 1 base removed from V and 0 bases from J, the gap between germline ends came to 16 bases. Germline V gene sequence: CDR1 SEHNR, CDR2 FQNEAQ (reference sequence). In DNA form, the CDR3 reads TGTGCCAGCAGCTTAGGACTGGGACTTTCTAGCTCCTACGAGCAGTACTTC. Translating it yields CASSLGLGLSSSYEQYF.

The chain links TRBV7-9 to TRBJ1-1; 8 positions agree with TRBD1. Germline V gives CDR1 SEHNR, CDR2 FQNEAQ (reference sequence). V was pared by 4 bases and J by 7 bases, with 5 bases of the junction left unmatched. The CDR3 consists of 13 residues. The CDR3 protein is CASSYQTGVEAFF. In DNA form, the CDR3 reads TGTGCCAGCAGCTACCAGACAGGGGTTGAAGCTTTCTTT.

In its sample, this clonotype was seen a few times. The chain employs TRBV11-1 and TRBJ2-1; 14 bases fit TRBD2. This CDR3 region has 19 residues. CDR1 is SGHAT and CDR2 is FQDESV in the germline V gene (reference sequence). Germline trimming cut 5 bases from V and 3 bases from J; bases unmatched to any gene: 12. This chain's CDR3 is CASSVPGLAGEPLYNEQFF. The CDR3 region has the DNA TGTGCCAGCAGCGTCCCGGGACTAGCGGGGGAGCCACTCTACAATGAGCAGTTCTTC.

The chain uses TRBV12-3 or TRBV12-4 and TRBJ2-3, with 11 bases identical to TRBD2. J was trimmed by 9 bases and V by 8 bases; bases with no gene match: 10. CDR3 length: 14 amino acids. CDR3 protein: CASSGTSGGGTQYF. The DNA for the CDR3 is TGTGCCAGCTCCGGGACTAGCGGAGGCGGGACGCAGTATTTT.

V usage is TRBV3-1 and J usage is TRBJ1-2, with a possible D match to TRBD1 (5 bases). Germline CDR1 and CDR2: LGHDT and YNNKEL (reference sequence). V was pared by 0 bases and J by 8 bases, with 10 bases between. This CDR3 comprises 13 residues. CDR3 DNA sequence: TGTGCCAGCAGCCAAGAACAGGCTCGAGGCTACACCTTC. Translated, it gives CASSQEQARGYTF.

The CDR3 protein is CSANPPPDRGRDTQYF. CDR3 DNA sequence: TGCAGTGCTAACCCCCCCCCGGACAGGGGGAGAGATACGCAGTATTTT. The V call is TRBV20-1, the J call TRBJ2-3; 10 positions match TRBD1. Germline loops: CDR1 DFQATT, CDR2 SNEGSKA (reference sequence). The CDR3 spans 16 residues. V shed 4 bases and J 5 bases; nucleotides not matched to a gene: 12.

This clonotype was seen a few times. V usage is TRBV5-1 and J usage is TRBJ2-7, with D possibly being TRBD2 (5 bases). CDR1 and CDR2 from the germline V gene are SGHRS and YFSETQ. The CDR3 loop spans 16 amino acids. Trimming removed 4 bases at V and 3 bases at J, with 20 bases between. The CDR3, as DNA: TGCGCCAGCAGCCCGCGGGCTAGCCCTCCAATCTACGAGCAGTACTTC. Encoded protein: CASSPRASPPIYEQYF.

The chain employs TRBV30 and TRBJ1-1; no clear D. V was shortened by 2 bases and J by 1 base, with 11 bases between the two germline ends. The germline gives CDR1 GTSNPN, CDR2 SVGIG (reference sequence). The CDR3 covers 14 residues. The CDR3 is CAWSFGPRNTEAFF. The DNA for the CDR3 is TGTGCCTGGAGTTTTGGCCCAAGGAACACTGAAGCTTTCTTT.

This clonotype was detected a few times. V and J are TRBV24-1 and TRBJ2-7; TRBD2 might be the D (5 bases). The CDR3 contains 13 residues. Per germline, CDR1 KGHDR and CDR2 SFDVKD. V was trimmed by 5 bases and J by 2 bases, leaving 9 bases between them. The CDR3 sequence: CATSAAGAYEQYF. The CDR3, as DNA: TGTGCCACCAGTGCGGCGGGCGCCTACGAGCAGTACTTC.

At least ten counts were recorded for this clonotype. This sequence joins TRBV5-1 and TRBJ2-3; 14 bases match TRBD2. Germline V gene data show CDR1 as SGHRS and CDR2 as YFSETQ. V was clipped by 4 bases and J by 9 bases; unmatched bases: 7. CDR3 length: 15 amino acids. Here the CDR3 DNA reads TGCGCCAGCAGCCGGACTAGCGGGGGGATGGAGACGCAGTATTTT. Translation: CASSRTSGGMETQYF.

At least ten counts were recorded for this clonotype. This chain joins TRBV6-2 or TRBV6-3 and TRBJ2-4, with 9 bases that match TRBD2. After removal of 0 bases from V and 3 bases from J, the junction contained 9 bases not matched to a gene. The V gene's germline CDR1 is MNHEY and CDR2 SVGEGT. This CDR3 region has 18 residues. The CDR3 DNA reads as TGTGCCAGCAGTTACTCGGTGGCGGGAGGGCCTGACAAAAACATTCAGTACTTC. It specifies CASSYSVAGGPDKNIQYF.

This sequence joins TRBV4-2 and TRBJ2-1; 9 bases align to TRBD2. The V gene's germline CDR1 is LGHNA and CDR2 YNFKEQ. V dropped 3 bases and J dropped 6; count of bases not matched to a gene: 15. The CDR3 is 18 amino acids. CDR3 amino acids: CASSHLPTGTSLGNEQFF. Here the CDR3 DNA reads TGTGCCAGCAGCCACTTGCCCACCGGGACTAGCTTGGGCAATGAGCAGTTCTTC.

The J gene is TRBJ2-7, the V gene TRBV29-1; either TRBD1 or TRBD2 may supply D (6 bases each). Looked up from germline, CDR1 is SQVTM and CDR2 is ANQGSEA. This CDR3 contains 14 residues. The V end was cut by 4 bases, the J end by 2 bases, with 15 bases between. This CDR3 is CSVGLGGSPYEQYF. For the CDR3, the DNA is TGCAGCGTTGGGCTAGGGGGGAGTCCCTACGAGCAGTACTTC.

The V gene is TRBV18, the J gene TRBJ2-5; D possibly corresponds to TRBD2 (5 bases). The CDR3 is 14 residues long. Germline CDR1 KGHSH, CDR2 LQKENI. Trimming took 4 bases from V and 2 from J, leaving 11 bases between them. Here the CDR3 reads CASSLPGVQETQYF. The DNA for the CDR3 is TGTGCCAGCTCACTCCCCGGGGTTCAAGAGACCCAGTACTTC.

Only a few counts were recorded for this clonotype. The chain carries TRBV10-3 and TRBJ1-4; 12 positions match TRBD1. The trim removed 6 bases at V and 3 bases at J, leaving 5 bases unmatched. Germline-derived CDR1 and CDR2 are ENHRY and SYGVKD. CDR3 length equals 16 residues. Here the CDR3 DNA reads TGTGCCATCAGCCCGGGACAGGGGGCAGCTAATGAAAAACTGTTTTTT. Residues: CAISPGQGAANEKLFF.